The TCR beta chain under discussion was sequenced for a study of blood T cell repertoires in COVID-19. Study information: Acute-phase and convalescent COVID-19 samples originated in the United States, Italy and Spain.

Generated by immunoSEQ multiplex PCR, the TCRdb table keeps only in-frame clones and is missing some. The sample lists approximately 350,000 clones, around 92% occurring once. Per germline, CDR1 LGHNA and CDR2 YSLEER. The CDR3 has 14 residues. V lost 1 base and J 6 bases, leaving 12 bases between the germline ends. During active infection, Seattle patients enrolled and were then monitored through disease. This clonotype was obtained from a woman under 40 with COVID-19, enrolled during active disease. The sample consisted of peripheral blood. The rearrangement uses TRBV4-3 and TRBJ1-2; tentatively, D is TRBD1 (6 bases). CDR3 amino acids: CASSQAVQGNGYTF. Here the CDR3 DNA reads TGCGCCAGCAGCCAAGCTGTCCAGGGGAATGGCTACACCTTC.